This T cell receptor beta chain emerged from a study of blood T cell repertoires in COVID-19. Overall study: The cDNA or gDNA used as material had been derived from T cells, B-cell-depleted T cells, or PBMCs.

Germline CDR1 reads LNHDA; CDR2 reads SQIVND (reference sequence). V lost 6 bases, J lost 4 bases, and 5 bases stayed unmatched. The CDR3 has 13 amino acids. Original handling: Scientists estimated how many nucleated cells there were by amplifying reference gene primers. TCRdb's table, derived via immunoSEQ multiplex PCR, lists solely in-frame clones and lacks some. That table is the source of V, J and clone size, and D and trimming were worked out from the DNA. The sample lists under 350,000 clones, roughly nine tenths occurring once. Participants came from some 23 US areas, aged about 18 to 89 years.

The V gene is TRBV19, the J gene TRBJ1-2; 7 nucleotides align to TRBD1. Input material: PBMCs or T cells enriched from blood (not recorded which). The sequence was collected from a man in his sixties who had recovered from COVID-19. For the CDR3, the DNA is TGTGCCAGTAGCACCCGGACAGGCTATGGCTACACCTTC. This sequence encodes CASSTRTGYGYTF.